A selection of T cell receptor beta chains follows, all from one sample in a study of shared clonotypes between healthy human individuals. Profiling relied on immunoSEQ multiplex PCR, and the TCRdb table lists in-frame clones only, not all of them. Among approximately 840,000 clones listed, about 96% were seen once. Sequencing input: naive CD8+ T cells sorted from blood. The receptors originated from a man in his thirties or forties in good health. The CDR3 runs from the conserved cysteine through the conserved F or W. D genes are given only for firm matches. Rows may omit the clone size; those that give it use once, few, many or a size class.

J gene | clone size | V gene | D gene | CDR3 protein | CDR3 DNA
TRBJ2-7 | NA | TRBV6-4 | TRBD1 | CASSDEDRANCYEQYF | TGTGCCAGCAGTGACGAGGACAGGGCCAACTGCTACGAGCAGTACTTC
TRBJ2-3 | NA | TRBV28 | NA | CASSSLGTDTQYF | TGTGCCAGCAGTAGCCTAGGCACAGATACGCAGTATTTT
TRBJ2-2 | NA | TRBV5-1 | NA | CASSSGVGAGELFF | TGCGCCAGCAGCTCCGGGGTAGGAGCCGGGGAGCTGTTTTTT
TRBJ2-7 | NA | TRBV7-3 | TRBD2 | CASSLSGGSSYEQYF | TGTGCCAGCAGCTTAAGTGGCGGGAGCTCCTACGAGCAGTACTTC
TRBJ2-7 | NA | TRBV7-8 | NA | CASSLPVAGGMSEQYF | TGTGCCAGCAGCCTTCCGGTGGCAGGGGGGATGAGCGAGCAGTACTTC
TRBJ2-5 | once | TRBV28 | TRBD1 | CASSPPWGQGALETQYF | TGTGCCAGCAGTCCACCTTGGGGACAGGGGGCTTTAGAGACCCAGTACTTC
TRBJ1-5 | NA | TRBV28 | NA | CASRGTVSNQPQHF | TGTGCCAGCAGAGGGACGGTTAGCAATCAGCCCCAGCATTTT
TRBJ1-1 | NA | TRBV19 | NA | CASTVGVGTEAFF | TGTGCCAGTACTGTTGGGGTAGGCACTGAAGCTTTCTTT
TRBJ2-3 | NA | TRBV29-1 | TRBD2 | CSVEEGAGARSDTQYF | TGCAGCGTTGAAGAAGGAGCGGGAGCGAGGTCAGATACGCAGTATTTT
TRBJ2-7 | NA | TRBV4-3 | TRBD1 | CASSQASGTGTYEQYF | TGCGCCAGCAGCCAAGCCAGCGGGACAGGGACCTACGAGCAGTACTTC
TRBJ2-3 | once | TRBV27 | NA | CASSLINTDTQYF | TGTGCCAGCAGTTTAATTAACACAGATACGCAGTATTTT
TRBJ2-4 | NA | TRBV5-1 | TRBD2 | CASSLVLAGGQENIQYF | TGCGCCAGCAGCTTGGTGCTAGCGGGAGGGCAGGAAAACATTCAGTACTTC
TRBJ1-4 | NA | TRBV4-1 | NA | CASSLPAGGNEKLFF | TGCGCCAGCAGCCTCCCGGCGGGGGGGAATGAAAAACTGTTTTTT
TRBJ2-7 | NA | TRBV11-2 | NA | CASSLVPTNYEQYF | TGTGCCAGCAGCTTAGTCCCGACCAACTACGAGCAGTACTTC
TRBJ2-3 | NA | TRBV27 | TRBD1 | CASSTGTGPDTQYF | TGTGCCAGCAGCACCGGGACAGGGCCAGATACGCAGTATTTT
TRBJ2-3 | NA | TRBV4-3 | NA | CASSQDRARGTDTQYF | TGCGCCAGCAGCCAAGATAGGGCACGGGGCACAGATACGCAGTATTTT
TRBJ2-3 | NA | TRBV7-9 | TRBD2 | CASSLGTSGTPDTQYF | TGTGCCAGCAGCTTAGGGACTAGCGGGACGCCAGATACGCAGTATTTT
TRBJ2-2 | NA | TRBV6-1 | NA | CASSDRYGELFF | TGTGCCAGCAGTGACCGTTACGGGGAGCTGTTTTTT
TRBJ2-3 | once | TRBV18 | NA | CASSPPWRRRTDTQYF | TGTGCCAGCTCACCACCGTGGAGGAGGCGCACAGATACGCAGTATTTT
TRBJ2-3 | NA | TRBV7-8 | TRBD2 | CASSDKREGDTQYF | TGTGCCAGCAGCGACAAGCGGGAGGGGGATACGCAGTATTTT
TRBJ2-7 | NA | TRBV15 | TRBD1 | CATSRGPGQGLYEQYF | TGTGCCACCAGCAGGGGACCGGGACAGGGACTTTACGAGCAGTACTTC
TRBJ1-2 | NA | TRBV11-2 | NA | CASSLGLTGNYGYTF | TGTGCCAGCAGCTTAGGTCTAACAGGGAACTATGGCTACACCTTC
TRBJ2-1 | NA | TRBV7-9 | TRBD2 | CASRGPAGGLAGDNEQFF | TGTGCCAGCAGGGGCCCGGCAGGGGGTCTAGCGGGAGACAATGAGCAGTTCTTC
TRBJ2-4 | once | TRBV7-9 | NA | CASSLALEGNIQYF | TGTGCCAGCAGCTTAGCCCTTGAGGGAAACATTCAGTACTTC
TRBJ2-2 | NA | TRBV11-2 | TRBD1 | CASSSTGVTTGELFF | TGTGCCAGCAGCTCAACAGGGGTTACCACCGGGGAGCTGTTTTTT
TRBJ2-7 | NA | TRBV7-9 | NA | CASSSMGSRFEQYF | TGTGCCAGCAGCTCCATGGGGTCGCGGTTCGAGCAGTACTTC
TRBJ1-2 | NA | TRBV27 | NA | CASSLQLGVNGYTF | TGTGCCAGCAGTTTGCAACTGGGGGTAAATGGCTACACCTTC
TRBJ1-2 | NA | TRBV5-4 | NA | CASSGRDSNYGYTF | TGTGCCAGCAGTGGCCGGGACTCTAACTATGGCTACACCTTC
TRBJ2-1 | NA | TRBV18 | NA | CASSPRQDNPAWYNEQFF | TGTGCCAGCTCACCGCGACAGGATAACCCCGCGTGGTACAATGAGCAGTTCTTC
TRBJ2-5 | NA | TRBV7-9 | TRBD2 | CASSLALSGGQETQYF | TGTGCCAGCAGCTTAGCCCTTTCGGGAGGCCAAGAGACCCAGTACTTC
TRBJ2-7 | NA | TRBV7-9 | NA | CASSSTASYEQYF | TGTGCCAGCAGCTCGACCGCGTCCTACGAGCAGTACTTC
TRBJ2-6 | NA | TRBV29-1 | NA | CSVDVGSGANVLTF | TGCAGCGTTGACGTCGGCTCGGGGGCCAACGTCCTGACTTTC
TRBJ2-3 | NA | TRBV9 | NA | CASSDRENPDTQYF | TGTGCCAGCAGCGACAGGGAGAACCCAGATACGCAGTATTTT
TRBJ2-7 | NA | TRBV7-2 | NA | CASSQSPPDEQYF | TGTGCCAGCAGCCAATCTCCCCCCGACGAGCAGTACTTC
TRBJ2-2 | NA | TRBV13 | NA | CASSFETHTGELFF | TGTGCCAGCAGCTTCGAAACACACACCGGGGAGCTGTTTTTT
TRBJ2-3 | NA | TRBV9 | TRBD2 | CASSVAGLAGGTDTQYF | TGTGCCAGCAGCGTAGCGGGACTAGCGGGAGGCACAGATACGCAGTATTTT
TRBJ2-5 | NA | TRBV30 | NA | CAWSSDYGKTQYF | TGTGCCTGGAGTTCGGACTACGGAAAGACCCAGTACTTC
TRBJ2-2 | NA | TRBV9 | NA | CASSSPSGTANTGELFF | TGTGCCAGCAGCTCCCCCTCCGGGACTGCTAACACCGGGGAGCTGTTTTTT
TRBJ2-2 | NA | TRBV11-3 | TRBD2 | CASSGTRNTGELFF | TGTGCCAGCAGCGGGACTAGAAACACCGGGGAGCTGTTTTTT
TRBJ2-7 | NA | TRBV2 | TRBD1 | CASSPRDRNYEQYF | TGTGCCAGCAGTCCCCGGGACAGAAACTACGAGCAGTACTTC
TRBJ1-2 | NA | TRBV5-4 | NA | CASSLGGVSYGYTF | TGTGCCAGCAGCTTGGGTGGGGTTTCGTATGGCTACACCTTC
TRBJ2-2 | NA | TRBV5-7 | TRBD2 | CASSSFSTSGEVNTGELFF | TGTGCCAGCAGCTCGTTTAGTACTAGCGGAGAAGTGAACACCGGGGAGCTGTTTTTT
TRBJ2-5 | NA | TRBV27 | NA | CASSITFGVVRETQYF | TGTGCCAGCAGCATCACTTTCGGGGTGGTCCGGGAGACCCAGTACTTC
TRBJ2-7 | NA | TRBV11-2 | TRBD1 | CASSSQGDEQYF | TGTGCCAGCAGCTCACAGGGGGACGAGCAGTACTTC
TRBJ2-2 | NA | TRBV25-1 | NA | CASSELTGELFF | TGTGCCAGCAGTGAACTCACCGGGGAGCTGTTTTTT
TRBJ1-2 | NA | TRBV29-1 | NA | CSADRVDRLNYGYTF | TGCAGCGCCGACAGAGTAGACCGTCTTAACTATGGCTACACCTTC
TRBJ1-2 | NA | TRBV9 | NA | CASRRGNYGYTF | TGTGCCAGCCGCAGGGGAAACTATGGCTACACCTTC
TRBJ1-1 | NA | TRBV29-1 | TRBD1 | CSVERWDRVGAFF | TGCAGCGTTGAACGTTGGGACAGGGTCGGCGCTTTCTTT
TRBJ2-1 | NA | TRBV27 | TRBD2 | CASSLLAGGGNEQFF | TGTGCCAGCAGTTTATTAGCGGGAGGCGGGAATGAGCAGTTCTTC
TRBJ2-5 | NA | TRBV9 | TRBD1 | CASSVGEGQVTGETQYF | TGTGCCAGCAGCGTAGGAGAGGGACAGGTAACGGGAGAGACCCAGTACTTC
TRBJ2-7 | once | TRBV29-1 | TRBD2 | CSFGLAGEYEQYF | TGCAGCTTTGGTCTAGCGGGGGAGTACGAGCAGTACTTC
TRBJ2-5 | once | TRBV5-6 | NA | CASTGGLAETQYF | TGTGCCAGCACCGGGGGGCTAGCTGAGACCCAGTACTTC
TRBJ1-4 | once | TRBV7-9 | NA | CASSSAQQEGDEKLFF | TGTGCCAGCAGCTCGGCTCAACAAGAAGGCGATGAAAAACTGTTTTTT
TRBJ2-7 | NA | TRBV9 | TRBD2 | CASSQGLANTYEQYF | TGTGCCAGCAGCCAAGGACTAGCTAATACCTACGAGCAGTACTTC
TRBJ1-1 | NA | TRBV13 | NA | CASSPRGSGDTEAFF | TGTGCCAGCAGCCCCAGAGGGTCGGGGGATACTGAAGCTTTCTTT
TRBJ2-5 | NA | TRBV2 | NA | CASWGAGRETQYF | TGTGCCAGCTGGGGGGCAGGGAGAGAGACCCAGTACTTC
TRBJ2-7 | NA | TRBV30 | NA | CAWSVLTESSYEQYF | TGTGCCTGGAGTGTTTTGACAGAGAGCTCCTACGAGCAGTACTTC